These T cell receptor beta chains were read from a single sample in a study of beta chain features in type 1 diabetes. Repertoires were generated with immunoSEQ multiplex PCR, while TCRdb's copy carries only in-frame clones and drops some. The sample contains about 340,000 clones, under 8.5% of which appear only once. The sample comprised central memory CD4+ T cells from blood. Source of these receptors: a woman aged 18-29 years in good health. Each CDR3 is given with its conserved first and last residue. D genes are given only for firm matches. Size tells how often a clone was seen (once, few, many) or the class of an expanded clone, and some rows leave it out.

d_call clone_size j_call v_call cdr3_aa cdr3_nt
NA few TRBJ2-1 TRBV7-2 CASSPGTGRSGSEQFF TGTGCCAGCAGCCCGGGGACAGGGCGAAGCGGGAGTGAGCAGTTCTTC
NA few TRBJ2-5 TRBV11-2 CASSPDMIVETQYF TGTGCCAGCAGCCCTGACATGATTGTAGAGACCCAGTACTTC
NA NA TRBJ1-2 TRBV28 CASSPGGTANGYGYTF TGTGCCAGCAGTCCCGGCGGGACTGCAAACGGCTATGGCTACACCTTC
NA NA TRBJ2-4 TRBV6-5 CASSYLGQTQYF TGTGCCAGCAGTTACCTTGGACAGACTCAGTACTTC
NA few TRBJ2-7 TRBV9 CASSVDIGLGGKQYF TGTGCCAGCAGCGTAGATATCGGGTTGGGAGGAAAGCAGTACTTC
NA many TRBJ2-2 TRBV13 CASSLWPSTGELFF TGTGCCAGCAGCTTATGGCCTAGCACCGGGGAGCTGTTTTTT
NA NA TRBJ1-5 TRBV2 CASSLFRGQPQHF TGTGCCAGCAGTTTGTTTCGAGGTCAGCCCCAGCATTTT
NA NA TRBJ1-4 TRBV5-1 CASSGETNEKLFF TGCGCCAGCAGCGGGGAAACTAATGAAAAACTGTTTTTT
NA NA TRBJ2-5 TRBV18 CASSPVNQETQYF TGTGCCAGCTCACCTGTAAATCAAGAGACCCAGTACTTC
TRBD1 NA TRBJ1-5 TRBV7-2 CASSARQGPTQPQHF TGTGCCAGCAGCGCCCGACAGGGCCCCACTCAGCCCCAGCATTTT
TRBD2 few TRBJ2-7 TRBV7-2 CASSSVAGVSYEQYF TGTGCCAGCAGCTCCGTAGCGGGAGTTTCCTACGAGCAGTACTTC
NA NA TRBJ1-2 TRBV6-5 CASSSRVRAGYTF TGTGCCAGCAGTTCCCGGGTTAGGGCCGGCTACACCTTC
TRBD2 NA TRBJ2-1 TRBV7-9 CASSLLGVSGMGNEQFF TGTGCCAGCAGCTTATTGGGTGTTAGCGGGATGGGCAATGAGCAGTTCTTC
NA few TRBJ1-4 TRBV27 CASRRGGAQREKLFF TGTGCCAGCAGACGAGGGGGGGCCCAACGTGAAAAACTGTTTTTT
NA few TRBJ2-5 TRBV11-3 CASSLEAQETQYF TGTGCCAGCAGCTTGGAGGCACAAGAGACCCAGTACTTC
TRBD2 NA TRBJ2-1 TRBV7-6 CASSLRLQRGDNEQFF TGTGCCAGCAGCTTAAGGCTCCAGCGGGGGGACAATGAGCAGTTCTTC
TRBD2 few TRBJ2-5 TRBV28 CASSLRGSGSWETQYF TGTGCCAGCAGTTTGAGGGGTAGCGGGAGTTGGGAGACCCAGTACTTC
NA NA TRBJ2-7 TRBV7-2 CASSRSGYEQYF TGTGCCAGCAGCCGTAGCGGCTACGAGCAGTACTTC
NA NA TRBJ2-2 TRBV14 CASSQVPLNTGELFF TGTGCCAGCAGCCAAGTTCCCCTGAACACCGGGGAGCTGTTTTTT
NA many TRBJ2-1 TRBV6-1 CVSRAGLNEQFF TGTGTCTCGCGGGCCGGACTCAATGAGCAGTTCTTC
NA NA TRBJ1-1 TRBV15 CATSKFPLNTEAFF TGTGCCACCAGCAAATTTCCCTTGAACACTGAAGCTTTCTTT
NA few TRBJ1-1 TRBV7-2 CASSLVRRTEAFF TGTGCCAGCAGCTTAGTCCGGCGCACTGAAGCTTTCTTT
TRBD2 few TRBJ2-2 TRBV5-4 CASSFGLAGAGTGELFF TGTGCCAGCAGCTTTGGACTAGCGGGAGCTGGCACCGGGGAGCTGTTTTTT
NA few TRBJ2-7 TRBV7-2 CASSLGVHGGTYEQYF TGTGCCAGCAGCTTAGGAGTACACGGTGGCACCTACGAGCAGTACTTC
NA few TRBJ2-6 TRBV18 CASSFPGANVLTF TGTGCCAGCTCATTCCCTGGGGCCAACGTCCTGACTTTC
NA NA TRBJ2-2 TRBV4-2 CASSQDLRATGELFF TGTGCCAGCAGCCAAGATCTAAGGGCTACCGGGGAGCTGTTTTTT
TRBD1 few TRBJ2-1 TRBV14 CASSHDNRGSYVGNEQFF TGTGCCAGCAGCCACGACAACAGGGGGTCGTATGTTGGGAATGAGCAGTTCTTC
NA few TRBJ2-5 TRBV29-1 CSVAGIGETQYF TGCAGCGTTGCCGGGATTGGAGAGACCCAGTACTTC
NA many TRBJ2-1 TRBV10-3 CAISGGVGVNNEQFF TGTGCCATCAGCGGCGGGGTAGGCGTCAACAATGAGCAGTTCTTC
TRBD2 NA TRBJ2-3 TRBV7-3 CASSLHPGEGRDTQYF TGTGCCAGCAGCTTACACCCTGGGGAGGGTCGAGATACGCAGTATTTT
NA few TRBJ2-7 TRBV13 CASSSGRGLQYF TGTGCCAGCAGCTCCGGGCGAGGTTTGCAGTACTTC
NA many TRBJ2-7 TRBV4-2 CASSQPRGSGSSYEQYF TGTGCCAGCAGCCAACCCCGCGGCTCCGGGAGCTCCTACGAGCAGTACTTC
TRBD2 few TRBJ2-1 TRBV11-2 CASSFPLAEANEQFF TGTGCCAGCAGCTTCCCCCTAGCGGAGGCAAATGAGCAGTTCTTC
NA few TRBJ2-5 TRBV28 CAVRGETQYF TGTGCGGTTCGCGGTGAGACCCAGTACTTC
TRBD2 NA TRBJ2-2 TRBV15 CATSFSGRGTGELFF TGTGCCACCAGCTTTAGCGGGAGAGGAACCGGGGAGCTGTTTTTT
TRBD2 NA TRBJ2-5 TRBV5-4 CASSYLLADQETQYF TGTGCCAGCAGTTACCTACTAGCGGACCAAGAGACCCAGTACTTC
NA NA TRBJ2-7 TRBV7-9 CASSGGNPYEQYF TGTGCCAGCAGCGGTGGTAACCCCTACGAGCAGTACTTC
TRBD1 few TRBJ2-5 TRBV5-1 CASSRRQGEETQYF TGCGCCAGCAGTCGAAGACAGGGAGAAGAGACCCAGTACTTC